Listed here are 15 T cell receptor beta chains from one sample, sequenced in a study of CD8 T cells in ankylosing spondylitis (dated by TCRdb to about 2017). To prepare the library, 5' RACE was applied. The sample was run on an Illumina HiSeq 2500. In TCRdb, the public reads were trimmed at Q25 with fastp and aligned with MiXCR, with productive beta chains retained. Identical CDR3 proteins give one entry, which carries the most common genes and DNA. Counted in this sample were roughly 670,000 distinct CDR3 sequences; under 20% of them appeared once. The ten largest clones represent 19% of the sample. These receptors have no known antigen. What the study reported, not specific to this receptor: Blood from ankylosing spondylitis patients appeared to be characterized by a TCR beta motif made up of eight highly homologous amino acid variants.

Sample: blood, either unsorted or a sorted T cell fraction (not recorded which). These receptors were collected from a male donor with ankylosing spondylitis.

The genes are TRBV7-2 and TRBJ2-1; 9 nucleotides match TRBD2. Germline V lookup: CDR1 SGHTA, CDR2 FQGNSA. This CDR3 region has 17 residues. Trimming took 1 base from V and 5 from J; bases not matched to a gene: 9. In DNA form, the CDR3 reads TGTGCCAGCAGCTTAGGGGTTAGCGGGAGTACCGACAATGAGCAGTTCTTC. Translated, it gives CASSLGVSGSTDNEQFF.

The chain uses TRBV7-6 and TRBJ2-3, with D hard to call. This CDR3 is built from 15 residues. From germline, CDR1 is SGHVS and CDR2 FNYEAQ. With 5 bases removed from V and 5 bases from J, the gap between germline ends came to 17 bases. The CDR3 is CASSPSSLGRDTQYF. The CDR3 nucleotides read TGTGCCAGCAGCCCGAGCTCCCTTGGTCGAGATACGCAGTATTTT.

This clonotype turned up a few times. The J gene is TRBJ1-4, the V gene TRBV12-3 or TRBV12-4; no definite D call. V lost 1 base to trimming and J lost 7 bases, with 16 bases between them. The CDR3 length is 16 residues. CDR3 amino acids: CASSLGPNRASEKLFF. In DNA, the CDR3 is TGTGCCAGCAGTTTAGGACCCAATCGGGCTAGTGAAAAACTGTTTTTT.

Written as DNA, the CDR3 is TGTGCCAGCAGTTACGAGGATTGGGAAGCTTTCTTT. Translation: CASSYEDWEAFF. The chain couples TRBV6-6 to TRBJ1-1; D remains ambiguous. The CDR3 spans 12 residues. Per germline, CDR1 MNHNY and CDR2 SVGAGI (reference sequence). Trimming removed 2 bases at V and 8 bases at J, with 9 bases between.

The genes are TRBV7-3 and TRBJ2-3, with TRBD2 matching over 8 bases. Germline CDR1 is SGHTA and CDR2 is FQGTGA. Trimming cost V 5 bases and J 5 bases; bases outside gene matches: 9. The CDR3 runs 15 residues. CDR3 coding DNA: TGTGCCAGCAGCCTGACTAGCGCTCATAGAGATACGCAGTATTTT. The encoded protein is CASSLTSAHRDTQYF.

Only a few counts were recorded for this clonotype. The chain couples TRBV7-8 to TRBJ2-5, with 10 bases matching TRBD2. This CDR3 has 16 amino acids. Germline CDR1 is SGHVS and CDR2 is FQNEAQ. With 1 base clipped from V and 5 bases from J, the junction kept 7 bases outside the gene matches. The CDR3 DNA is TGTGCCAGCAGCTTAGGGCCTAGCGGGAGCAGGGAGACCCAGTACTTC. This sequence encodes CASSLGPSGSRETQYF.

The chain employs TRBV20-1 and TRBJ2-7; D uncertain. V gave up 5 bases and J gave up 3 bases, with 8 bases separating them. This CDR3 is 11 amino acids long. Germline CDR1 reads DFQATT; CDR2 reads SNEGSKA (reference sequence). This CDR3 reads CSAVLGYEQYF. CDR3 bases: TGCAGTGCTGTGCTGGGCTACGAGCAGTACTTC.

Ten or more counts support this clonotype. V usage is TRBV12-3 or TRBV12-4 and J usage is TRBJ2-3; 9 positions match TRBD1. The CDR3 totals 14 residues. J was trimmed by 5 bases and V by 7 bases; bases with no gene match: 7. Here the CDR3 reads CASTEDRGGDTQYF. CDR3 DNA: TGTGCCAGCACCGAAGACAGGGGGGGAGATACGCAGTATTTT.

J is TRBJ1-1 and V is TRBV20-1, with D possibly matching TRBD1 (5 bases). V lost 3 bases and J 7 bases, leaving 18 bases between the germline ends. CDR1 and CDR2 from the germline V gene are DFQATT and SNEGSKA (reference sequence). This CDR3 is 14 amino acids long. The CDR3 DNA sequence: TGCAGTGCTAGGGATCTCCGATGGGACGGTGAAGCTTTCTTT. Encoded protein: CSARDLRWDGEAFF.

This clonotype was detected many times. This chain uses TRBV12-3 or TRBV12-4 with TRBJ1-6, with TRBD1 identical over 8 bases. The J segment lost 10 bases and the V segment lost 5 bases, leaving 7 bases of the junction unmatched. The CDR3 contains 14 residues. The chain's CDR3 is CASSPTGVRSPLHF. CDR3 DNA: TGTGCCAGCAGTCCGACAGGGGTCCGATCACCCCTCCACTTT.

The CDR3 DNA follows: TGCAGTGCTAGAGTTTGGGGCTCCCAACTCACCGGGGAGCTGTTTTTT. This translates into CSARVWGSQLTGELFF. This chain uses TRBV20-1 with TRBJ2-2; a possible D gene is TRBD1 (5 bases). CDR3 length: 16 residues. Germline V gene sequence: CDR1 DFQATT, CDR2 SNEGSKA (reference sequence). Trimming removed 1 base from V and 4 bases from J, with 16 bases in between.

The CDR3 loop reads CASSPPNGDNSYEQYF. CDR3 DNA sequence: TGTGCCAGCAGCCCTCCCAACGGAGACAATTCCTACGAGCAGTACTTC. J is TRBJ2-7 and V is TRBV7-9; D remains ambiguous. Trimming left V 5 bases short and J 1 base short, with 18 bases between. The CDR3 is made up of 16 amino acids. Germline-derived CDR1 and CDR2 are SEHNR and FQNEAQ (reference sequence).

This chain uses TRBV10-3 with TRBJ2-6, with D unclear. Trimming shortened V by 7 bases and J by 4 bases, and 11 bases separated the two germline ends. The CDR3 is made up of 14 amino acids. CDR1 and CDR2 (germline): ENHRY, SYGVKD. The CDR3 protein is CAIMAQLGANVLTF. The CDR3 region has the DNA TGTGCCATCATGGCACAGCTCGGGGCCAACGTCCTGACTTTC.

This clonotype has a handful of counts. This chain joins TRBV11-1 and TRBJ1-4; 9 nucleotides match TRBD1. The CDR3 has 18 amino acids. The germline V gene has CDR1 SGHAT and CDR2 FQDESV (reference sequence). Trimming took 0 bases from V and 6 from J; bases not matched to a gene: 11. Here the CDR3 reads CASSLALGTGFLDEKLFF. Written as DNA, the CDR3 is TGTGCCAGCAGCTTAGCGCTGGGGACAGGGTTCCTCGATGAAAAACTGTTTTTT.

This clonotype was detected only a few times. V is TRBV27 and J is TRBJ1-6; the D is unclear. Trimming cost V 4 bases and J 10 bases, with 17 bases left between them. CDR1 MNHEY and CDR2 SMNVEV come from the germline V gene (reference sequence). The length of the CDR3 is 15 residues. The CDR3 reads CASSSNLGRRSPLHF. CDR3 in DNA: TGTGCCAGCAGTTCCAATCTGGGTAGGAGATCACCCCTCCACTTT.